This entry is about one T cell receptor (beta chain). Its antigen is undetermined. The data were taken from a study of cytomegalovirus exposure and HLA in healthy donors. In the PCR, 60 Vbeta and 13 Jbeta primers were used. The method was immunoSEQ multiplex PCR; TCRdb's version includes in-frame clones alone and lacks a portion of them. The data show approximately 130,000 clones, around 75% seen once. The CDR3 spans 18 residues. The J segment lost 0 bases and the V segment lost 3 bases, leaving 12 bases of the junction unmatched. Germline V gives CDR1 LGHNA, CDR2 YSLEER. Study-level results: In a later analysis, around 18,000 TCR beta sequences were associated with HLA alleles at 0.05 false discovery rate. The availability of immune exposure information extended only to CMV serostatus. Accounts indicate the classifier identified cytomegalovirus status with strong specificity and sensitivity.

The chain is built from TRBV4-3 and TRBJ2-7; TRBD1 aligns across 9 bases. This TCR came from a woman between 45 and 60 years old in good health and CMV-seropositive. Sequenced sample: PBMCs. The CDR3 is CASSHLAPGTGSSYEQYF. The DNA for the CDR3 is TGCGCCAGCAGCCACCTCGCCCCCGGGACAGGGAGCTCCTACGAGCAGTACTTC.